Sequencing of this T cell receptor (beta chain) was carried out in a study of cytomegalovirus exposure and HLA in healthy donors. The CDR3 runs 14 residues. CDR1 is SGHVS and CDR2 is FQNEAQ in the germline V gene. Trimming took 3 bases from V and 0 from J, leaving 7 bases between them. The PCR used 60 Vbeta and 13 Jbeta primers. Measured with immunoSEQ multiplex PCR; TCRdb has only the in-frame clones, and not every one. The sample gives under 200,000 clones, approximately 72% of which show up once; approximately 1.5% is in the top ten. The clonotype was recovered from a man aged 50-60 years in good health and CMV-seronegative. The sequencing input was PBMCs. This sequence joins TRBV7-8 and TRBJ2-3; D gene uncertain. CDR3 amino acids: CASSFYQSTDTQYF. Here the CDR3 DNA reads TGTGCCAGCAGCTTTTACCAGAGCACAGATACGCAGTATTTT.